A single sample gave rise to the 28 T cell receptor beta chains below, sequenced in a study of a mutant IDH1 vaccine in newly diagnosed glioma. Time point: baseline, week 1 (first vaccination visit). Treatment of the sample: pre-vaccination baseline after standard-of-care therapy. Assay used: immunoSEQ multiplex PCR; TCRdb lists only in-frame clones, some missing. The sample lists some 59,000 clones; approximately 81% were seen once. The sample in question was PBMCs, obtained from a glioma patient treated with radiotherapy, temozolomide or both. Receptors originate from a man between 18 and 29 years old with glioma.

V is TRBV7-9 and J is TRBJ1-5; no reliable D call. The V end was cut by 5 bases, the J end by 2 bases, with 7 bases between. CDR3 length: 13 amino acids. CDR1 is SEHNR, CDR2 FQNEAQ, per germline (reference sequence). Written as DNA, the CDR3 is TGTGCCAGCAGCCGCGAGGGCAATCAGCCCCAGCATTTT. As protein: CASSREGNQPQHF.

The chain has TRBV6-4 and TRBJ2-2; 9 nucleotides line up with TRBD2. The CDR3 spans 16 residues. V lost 5 bases to trimming and J lost 4 bases; unmatched junction nucleotides: 8. Germline V gene sequence: CDR1 MRHNA, CDR2 SNTAGT. The CDR3 DNA reads TGTGCCAGCAGTCCCTCTAGCGGGGAGGGCACCGGGGAGCTGTTTTTT. It yields the protein CASSPSSGEGTGELFF.

The genes are TRBV4-3 and TRBJ2-7; 9 bases are a match to TRBD2. The CDR3 runs to 16 residues. With 0 bases clipped from V and 3 bases from J, the junction kept 6 bases outside the gene matches. In germline, CDR1 is LGHNA, CDR2 YSLEER. This CDR3 reads CASSQDRTSVYYEQYF. The CDR3 bases are TGCGCCAGCAGCCAAGACCGGACTAGCGTCTACTACGAGCAGTACTTC.

The chain recombines TRBV4-3 with TRBJ2-2, with 9 bases fitting TRBD1. From germline, CDR1 is LGHNA and CDR2 YSLEER. This CDR3 has 17 amino acids. The V segment lost 2 bases and the J segment 4 bases; nucleotides outside the gene matches: 8. CDR3 sequence reads: CASSQYWTGESTGELFF. In nucleotides, the CDR3 is TGCGCCAGCAGCCAATACTGGACAGGGGAGAGCACCGGGGAGCTGTTTTTT.

V gene TRBV7-9 combines with J gene TRBJ1-6, with D unclear. The germline CDR1 and CDR2 sequences are SEHNR and FQNEAQ (reference sequence). V was pared by 5 bases and J by 7 bases, with 18 bases between. The CDR3 runs to 16 residues. CDR3 region: CASSHRLNPTNSPLHF. CDR3 bases: TGTGCCAGCAGCCACCGGTTAAACCCAACCAATTCACCCCTCCACTTT.

Only a few counts were recorded for this clone. The V and J genes are TRBV19 and TRBJ1-1; TRBD1 might be the D (6 bases). V dropped 5 bases and J dropped 4 bases, with 11 bases sitting between them. Germline V gene data show CDR1 as LNHDA and CDR2 as SQIVND (reference sequence). The length of the CDR3 is 13 residues. CDR3 region: CASSAKGGTEAFF. The CDR3 DNA reads TGTGCCAGTAGTGCTAAGGGGGGCACTGAAGCTTTCTTT.

CDR3 nucleotides: TGCAGCGTTGTTGAGGAGGACAGCACCTACGAGCAGTACTTC. The encoded protein is CSVVEEDSTYEQYF. This rearrangement joins TRBV29-1 to TRBJ2-7; possibly TRBD1 for D (6 bases). Trimming cost V 4 bases and J 2 bases, with 15 bases left between them. The CDR3 loop spans 14 amino acids. The germline gives CDR1 SQVTM, CDR2 ANQGSEA.

The rearrangement joins TRBV27 to TRBJ1-2; tentatively, D is TRBD1 (5 bases). CDR3 length equals 13 residues. V lost 2 bases to trimming and J lost 8 bases, with 12 bases between them. Germline assignment: CDR1 MNHEY and CDR2 SMNVEV (reference sequence). The CDR3 nucleotides are TGTGCCAGCAGTTTAACCGCGGGGGACGGCTACACCTTC. Translated, it gives CASSLTAGDGYTF.

V is TRBV29-1 and J is TRBJ1-1; the D is unclear. Germline V lookup: CDR1 SQVTM, CDR2 ANQGSEA. V dropped 4 bases and J dropped 4 bases, with 10 bases sitting between them. This CDR3 has 12 amino acids. CDR3 nucleotide sequence: TGCAGCGTTGCCGACGGCCCCACTGAAGCTTTCTTT. Protein product: CSVADGPTEAFF.

This chain connects TRBV6-1 to TRBJ1-4; TRBD1 is a possible D gene (5 bases). This CDR3 has 15 amino acids. CDR1 is MNHNS and CDR2 is SASEGT in the germline V gene. V gave up 6 bases and J gave up 4 bases, with 15 bases separating them. CDR3 region: CASSPNRLSNEKLFF. CDR3 in DNA: TGTGCCAGCAGCCCTAACAGGCTTAGTAATGAAAAACTGTTTTTT.

V and J are TRBV9 and TRBJ2-3; D gene unclear. The CDR3 covers 15 residues. Germline assignment: CDR1 SGDLS and CDR2 YYNGEE. The germline V and J ends were trimmed by 4 bases and 1 base, with 13 bases remaining between them. CDR3 sequence reads: CASSLETGGTDTQYF. The CDR3 region has the DNA TGTGCCAGCAGCTTAGAGACGGGCGGCACAGATACGCAGTATTTT.

This rearrangement joins TRBV7-2 to TRBJ1-5; the D gene is possibly TRBD1 (5 bases). Germline CDR1 reads SGHTA; CDR2 reads FQGNSA. Trimming removed 2 bases at V and 4 bases at J, with 12 bases between. CDR3 length equals 15 residues. CDR3 DNA: TGTGCCAGCAGCTTAAGGGCAGGGCCTAATCAGCCCCAGCATTTT. Amino acids: CASSLRAGPNQPQHF.

V usage is TRBV5-6 and J usage is TRBJ1-1; 10 nucleotides match TRBD1. Germline CDR1 and CDR2: SGHDT and YYEEEE. The CDR3 has 16 amino acids. V lost 0 bases to trimming and J lost 5 bases; unmatched junction nucleotides: 7. Here the CDR3 reads CASSLVGTGELTEAFF. The CDR3 DNA reads TGTGCCAGCAGCTTGGTGGGGACAGGGGAATTGACTGAAGCTTTCTTT.

CDR3 amino acids: CASSLAWGGGRTEQFF. The CDR3 DNA reads TGTGCCAGCAGCTTAGCGTGGGGGGGAGGGAGAACTGAGCAGTTCTTC. The chain combines TRBV7-2 with TRBJ2-1; 7 bases fit TRBD2. The CDR3 sequence is 16 residues long. The trim removed 0 bases at V and 9 bases at J, leaving 11 bases unmatched. Germline V lookup: CDR1 SGHTA, CDR2 FQGNSA.

The genes are TRBV30 and TRBJ1-1, with a weak D call TRBD1 (5 bases). Per the germline V gene, CDR1 is GTSNPN and CDR2 is SVGIG (reference sequence). CDR3 size: 13 residues. V was cut by 5 bases and J by 2 bases, with 12 bases left in between. The CDR3 sequence: CAWLRRGNTEAFF. Here the CDR3 DNA reads TGTGCCTGGCTACGGAGGGGAAACACTGAAGCTTTCTTT.

The genes are TRBV10-3 and TRBJ1-1; the D gene is possibly TRBD1 (5 bases). V was pared by 6 bases and J by 3 bases, with 20 bases between. The CDR3 totals 16 residues. Germline V gene sequence: CDR1 ENHRY, CDR2 SYGVKD. In DNA form, the CDR3 reads TGTGCCATCAGGGCCCTATCGGGGCAGAGTGACACTGAAGCTTTCTTT. Protein: CAIRALSGQSDTEAFF.

CDR3 loop: CAISEFPQAGYTEAFF. DNA of the CDR3: TGTGCCATCAGTGAGTTCCCCCAGGCGGGGTACACTGAAGCTTTCTTT. The chain links TRBV10-3 to TRBJ1-1; the D is unclear. The CDR3 runs to 16 residues. V was pared by 1 base and J by 3 bases, with 15 bases between. Germline V gene lookup returns CDR1 ENHRY and CDR2 SYGVKD.

The chain uses TRBV30 and TRBJ2-7; D call uncertain. The V and J ends lost 0 bases and 2 bases respectively, with 11 bases between them. The CDR3 extends over 14 amino acids. The germline CDR1 and CDR2 sequences are GTSNPN and SVGIG (reference sequence). The CDR3 DNA reads as TGTGCCTGGAGTGTAGGCAGCCCCCCCTACGAGCAGTACTTC. Residues: CAWSVGSPPYEQYF.

This chain connects TRBV14 to TRBJ2-6; D is unclear. Between the trimmed V and J ends, which lost 3 bases and 6 bases, there was a span of 9 bases. CDR1 and CDR2 from the germline V gene are SGHDN and FVKESK. This CDR3 region has 14 residues. CDR3 nucleotide sequence: TGTGCCAGCAGCCAGTATCCCGTGGCCAACGTCCTGACTTTC. It is translated as CASSQYPVANVLTF.

V is TRBV10-2 and J is TRBJ2-5; 7 nucleotides match TRBD1. The CDR3 covers 16 residues. Germline V gene data show CDR1 as WSHSY and CDR2 as SAAADI. The V gene end was trimmed by 7 bases and the J gene end by 3 bases; junction bases not matched to a gene: 14. The CDR3 loop reads CASKAVKGAEEETQYF. The CDR3 coding sequence is TGCGCCAGCAAGGCAGTTAAGGGGGCCGAAGAAGAGACCCAGTACTTC.

The genes are TRBV7-9 and TRBJ1-6; D call uncertain. Trimming took off 1 base at V and 10 bases at J, with 5 bases between the two ends. The CDR3 totals 12 residues. Germline-derived CDR1 and CDR2 are SEHNR and FQNEAQ (reference sequence). The CDR3 coding sequence is TGTGCCAGCAGCTTAGAAAGATCACCCCTCCACTTT. This translates into CASSLERSPLHF.

This chain uses TRBV6-5 with TRBJ2-7, with D possibly TRBD1 on 5 matching bases. Germline V gene lookup returns CDR1 MNHEY and CDR2 SVGAGI. The V gene lost 3 bases and the J gene lost 2 bases, with 14 bases spanning the gap. CDR3 size: 15 residues. The CDR3 spells CASSYGQGITYEQYF. The DNA for the CDR3 is TGTGCCAGCAGTTATGGGCAGGGAATAACCTACGAGCAGTACTTC.

In regard to this clone: This CDR3 is also generated by other DNA sequences in the sample. The chain is built from TRBV7-9 and TRBJ1-1; D not certain. The CDR3 extends over 13 amino acids. Trimming took off 3 bases at V and 1 base at J, with 6 bases between the two ends. The V gene's germline CDR1 is SEHNR and CDR2 FQNEAQ (reference sequence). The CDR3, as DNA: TGTGCCAGCAGCTTGGGAGCGAACACTGAAGCTTTCTTT. Its protein is CASSLGANTEAFF.

As DNA, the CDR3 is TGTGCCAGCAGCCGAGGGATAGAAAACACTGAAGCTTTCTTT. Amino acid sequence: CASSRGIENTEAFF. The chain links TRBV7-9 to TRBJ1-1; D ambiguous. Trimming cost V 5 bases and J 2 bases, with 12 bases left between them. Germline CDR1 and CDR2: SEHNR and FQNEAQ (reference sequence). CDR3 length: 14 amino acids. The whole variable domain, filled in from reference TRBV7-9 and TRBJ1-1, reads DTGVSQNPRHKITKRGQNVTFRCDPISEHNRLYWYRQTLGQGPEFLTYFQNEAQLEKSRLLSDRFSAERPKGSFSTLEIQRTEQGDSAMYLCASSRGIENTEAFFGQGTRLTVV.

This clone was seen only once. This sequence joins TRBV9 and TRBJ1-2; TRBD1 aligns across 10 bases. Losses at the gene ends were 3 bases for V and 7 bases for J; bases not matched to a gene: 6. This CDR3 spans 14 amino acids. Germline-derived CDR1 and CDR2 are SGDLS and YYNGEE. CDR3 in amino acids: CASSADRGLSGYTF. DNA of the CDR3: TGTGCCAGCAGCGCGGACAGGGGGTTGAGTGGCTACACCTTC.

The genes are TRBV7-9 and TRBJ1-2; D gene uncertain. V lost 5 bases and J lost 3, with 7 bases in between. CDR3 length: 12 amino acids. The V gene's germline CDR1 is SEHNR and CDR2 FQNEAQ (reference sequence). The CDR3 region is CASSPADYGYTF. CDR3 nucleotide sequence: TGTGCCAGCAGCCCGGCAGACTATGGCTACACCTTC.

The V call is TRBV27, the J call TRBJ1-5; TRBD1 might be the D (5 bases). Trimming cost V 4 bases and J 2 bases, with 18 bases left between them. The CDR3 extends over 17 amino acids. Germline V gene lookup returns CDR1 MNHEY and CDR2 SMNVEV (reference sequence). The CDR3: CASSSGVRDRGNQPQHF. For the CDR3, the DNA is TGTGCCAGCAGTTCGGGGGTCAGGGATCGGGGCAATCAGCCCCAGCATTTT.

CDR3 amino acids: CASSHDRGDYGYTF. DNA of the CDR3: TGTGCCAGCAGCCACGACAGGGGGGACTATGGCTACACCTTC. The chain recombines TRBV5-6 with TRBJ1-2; 9 bases agree with TRBD1. The CDR3 extends over 14 amino acids. The germline gives CDR1 SGHDT, CDR2 YYEEEE. V was clipped by 4 bases and J by 3 bases; unmatched bases: 4.